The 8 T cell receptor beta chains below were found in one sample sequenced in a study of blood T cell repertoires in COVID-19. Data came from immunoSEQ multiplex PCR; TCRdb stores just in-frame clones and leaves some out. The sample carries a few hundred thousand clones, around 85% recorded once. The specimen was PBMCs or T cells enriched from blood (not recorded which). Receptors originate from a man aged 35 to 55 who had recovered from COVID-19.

Here the CDR3 DNA reads TGTGCCAGCACCCCCACGGGAGGCCCCTACGAGCAGTACTTC. This encodes CASTPTGGPYEQYF. This rearrangement joins TRBV7-2 to TRBJ2-7, with 7 bases aligning to TRBD2. V was pared by 7 bases and J by 2 bases, with 8 bases of the junction left unmatched. The CDR3 totals 14 residues. Germline CDR1 reads SGHTA; CDR2 reads FQGNSA.

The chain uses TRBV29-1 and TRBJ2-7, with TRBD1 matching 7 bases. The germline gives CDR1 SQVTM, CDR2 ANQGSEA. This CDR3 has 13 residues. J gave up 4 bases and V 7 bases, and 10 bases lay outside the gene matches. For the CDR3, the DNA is TGCAGCGCCCTCCTCAGGGGGAGTTACGAGCAGTACTTC. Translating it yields CSALLRGSYEQYF.

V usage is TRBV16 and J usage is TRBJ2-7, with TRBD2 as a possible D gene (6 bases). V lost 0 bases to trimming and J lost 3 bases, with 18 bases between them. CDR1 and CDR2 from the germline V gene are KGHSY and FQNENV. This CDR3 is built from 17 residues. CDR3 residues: CASSQSGGRKVDYEQYF. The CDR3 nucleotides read TGTGCCAGCAGCCAATCCGGTGGGAGGAAGGTGGACTACGAGCAGTACTTC.

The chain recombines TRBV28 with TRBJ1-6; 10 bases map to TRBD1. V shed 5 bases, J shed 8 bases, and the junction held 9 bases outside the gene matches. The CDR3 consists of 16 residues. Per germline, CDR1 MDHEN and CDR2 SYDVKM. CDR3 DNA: TGTGCCAGCAGTCCTTCAGGGACAGGGGATTATTCACCCCTCCACTTT. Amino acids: CASSPSGTGDYSPLHF. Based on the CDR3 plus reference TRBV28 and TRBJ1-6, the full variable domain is DVKVTQSSRYLVKRTGEKVFLECVQDMDHENMFWYRQDPGLGLRLIYFSYDVKMKEKGDIPEGYSVSREKKERFSLILESASTNQTSMYLCASSPSGTGDYSPLHFGNGTRLTVT.

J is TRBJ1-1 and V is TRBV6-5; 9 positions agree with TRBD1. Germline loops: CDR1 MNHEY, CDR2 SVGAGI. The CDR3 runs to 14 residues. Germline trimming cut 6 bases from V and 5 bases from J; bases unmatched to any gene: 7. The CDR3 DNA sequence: TGTGCCAGCAGAACCCGGACAGGGGAAACTGAAGCTTTCTTT. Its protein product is CASRTRTGETEAFF.

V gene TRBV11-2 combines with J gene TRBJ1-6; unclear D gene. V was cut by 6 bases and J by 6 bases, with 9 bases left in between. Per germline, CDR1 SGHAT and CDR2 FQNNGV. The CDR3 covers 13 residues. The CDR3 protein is CASRWTGNSPLHF. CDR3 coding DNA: TGTGCCAGCAGATGGACTGGTAATTCACCCCTCCACTTT.

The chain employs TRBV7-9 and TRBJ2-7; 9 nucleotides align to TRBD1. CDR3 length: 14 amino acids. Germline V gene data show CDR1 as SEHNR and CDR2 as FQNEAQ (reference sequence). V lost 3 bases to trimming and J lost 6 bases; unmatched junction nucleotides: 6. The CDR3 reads CASSFRTGVSEQYF. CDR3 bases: TGTGCCAGCAGCTTCCGGACAGGGGTATCCGAGCAGTACTTC.

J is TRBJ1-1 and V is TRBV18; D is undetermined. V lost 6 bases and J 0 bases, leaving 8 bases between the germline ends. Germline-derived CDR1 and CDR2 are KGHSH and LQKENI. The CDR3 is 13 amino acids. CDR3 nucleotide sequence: TGTGCCAGCTCCCAGGACTTGAACACTGAAGCTTTCTTT. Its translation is CASSQDLNTEAFF.